These T cell receptor beta chains were read from a single sample in a study of blood T cell repertoires in COVID-19. Sequenced by immunoSEQ multiplex PCR; TCRdb stores in-frame clones only, minus some. The sample has 410,000 or so clones; roughly 90% are singletons. The sample taken for sequencing was peripheral blood. The receptors were gathered from a woman aged 25-40 years with active or convalescent COVID-19. Both conserved end residues are part of each CDR3. Each record gives: CDR3 protein, V gene, J gene.

CDR3: CASSIGPARAINSGANVLTF; V: TRBV19; J: TRBJ2-6
CDR3: CASSDTRQNTGELFF; V: TRBV2; J: TRBJ2-2
CDR3: CARSRTGVPINQPQHF; V: TRBV5-3; J: TRBJ1-5
CDR3: CASSSSAYNEQFF; V: TRBV5-1; J: TRBJ2-1
CDR3: CASSRSQGAGEKLFF; V: TRBV14; J: TRBJ1-4
CDR3: CASRAGQSYGYTF; V: TRBV6-5; J: TRBJ1-2
CDR3: CASITYRAGANTEAFF; V: TRBV19; J: TRBJ1-1
CDR3: CAISEIANEQFF; V: TRBV10-3; J: TRBJ2-1
CDR3: CASSLKLPWMEGYTF; V: TRBV27; J: TRBJ1-2
CDR3: CASSIGGAREKLFF; V: TRBV19; J: TRBJ1-4
CDR3: CASSGRLAGQDTQYF; V: TRBV3-1/TRBV3-2; J: TRBJ2-3
CDR3: CASAGNNSPLHF; V: TRBV7-9; J: TRBJ1-6
CDR3: CASSLAGGLGTEAFF; V: TRBV5-1; J: TRBJ1-1
CDR3: CASSTGTGNEKLFF; V: TRBV10-1; J: TRBJ1-4
CDR3: CASKSMEGGNTIYF; V: TRBV5-1; J: TRBJ1-3
CDR3: CASGSTGSSYEQYF; V: TRBV12-5; J: TRBJ2-7
CDR3: CASRDGEGTDTQYF; V: TRBV6-5; J: TRBJ2-3
CDR3: CASSPGLAGGGDNEQFF; V: TRBV5-1; J: TRBJ2-1
CDR3: CASSRGSAEAFF; V: TRBV6-5; J: TRBJ1-1
CDR3: CASQDISMSETQYF; V: TRBV19; J: TRBJ2-5
CDR3: CASSQLSGRYEQYF; V: TRBV4-2; J: TRBJ2-7
CDR3: CASSIGLAGNEQFF; V: TRBV19; J: TRBJ2-1
CDR3: CAWGPGGDSTEAFF; V: TRBV30; J: TRBJ1-1
CDR3: CASSQDWQGSPLHF; V: TRBV3-1/TRBV3-2; J: TRBJ1-6
CDR3: CASLTGGSPLHF; V: TRBV27; J: TRBJ1-6